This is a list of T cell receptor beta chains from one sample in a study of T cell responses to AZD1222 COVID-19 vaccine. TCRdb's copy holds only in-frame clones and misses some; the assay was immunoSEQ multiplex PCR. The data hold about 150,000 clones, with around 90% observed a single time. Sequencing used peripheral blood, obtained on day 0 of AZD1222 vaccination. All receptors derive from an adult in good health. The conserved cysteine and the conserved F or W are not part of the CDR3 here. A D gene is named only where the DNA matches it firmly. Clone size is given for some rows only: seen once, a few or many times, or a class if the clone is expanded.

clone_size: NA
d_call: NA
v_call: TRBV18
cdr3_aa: ASSLRTAQGANVLT

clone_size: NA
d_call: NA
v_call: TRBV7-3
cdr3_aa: ASSLLGDSHNEQF

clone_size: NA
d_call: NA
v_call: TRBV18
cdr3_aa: ASSPRSGDNNSPLH

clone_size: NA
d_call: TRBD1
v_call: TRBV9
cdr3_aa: ASSVVGGASISTEAF

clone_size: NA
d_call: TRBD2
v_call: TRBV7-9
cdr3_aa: ASSLLGLGLADTQY

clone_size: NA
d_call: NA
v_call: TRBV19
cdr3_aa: ASNTLEGRGNQPQH

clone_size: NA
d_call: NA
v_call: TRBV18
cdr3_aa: ASSLFPDTQY

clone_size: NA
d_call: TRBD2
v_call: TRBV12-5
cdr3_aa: ASGLVQVGLAGGPGSYNEQF

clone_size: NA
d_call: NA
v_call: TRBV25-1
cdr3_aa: ASTPGRGQRLFEAF

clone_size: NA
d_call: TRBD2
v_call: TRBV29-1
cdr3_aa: SVVVGGSYNEQF

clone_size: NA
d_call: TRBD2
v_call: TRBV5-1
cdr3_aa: ASSFSTSGSTDTQY

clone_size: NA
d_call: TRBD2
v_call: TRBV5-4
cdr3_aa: ASSLDGLAATDTQY

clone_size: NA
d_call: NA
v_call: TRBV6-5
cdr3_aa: ASSYNAAGAKNIQY

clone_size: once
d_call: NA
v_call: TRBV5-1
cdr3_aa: ASSRGGAEAF

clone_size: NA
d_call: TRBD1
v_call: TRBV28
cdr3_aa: AVLSGGNQPQH

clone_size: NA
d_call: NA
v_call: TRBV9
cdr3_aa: ASSVDFGDTQY

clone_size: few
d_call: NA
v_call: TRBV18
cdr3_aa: ASSPKGQTYEQY

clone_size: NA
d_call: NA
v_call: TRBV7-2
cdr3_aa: ASSLQIGSGELF

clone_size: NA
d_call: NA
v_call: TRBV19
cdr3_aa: ASSRSWVRYEQY

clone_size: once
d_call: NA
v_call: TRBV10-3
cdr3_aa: AIRSGSTPYEQY

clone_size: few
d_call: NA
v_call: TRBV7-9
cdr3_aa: ASSWGLGEQY

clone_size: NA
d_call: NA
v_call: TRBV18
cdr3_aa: ASSPAQGGFNENIQY

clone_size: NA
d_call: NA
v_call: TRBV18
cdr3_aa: ASSTWGEANYGYT

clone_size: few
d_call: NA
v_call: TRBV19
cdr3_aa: ASRDGNYGYT

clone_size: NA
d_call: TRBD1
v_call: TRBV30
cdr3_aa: AWSPGTGEKLF

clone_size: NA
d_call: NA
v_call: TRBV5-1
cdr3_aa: ASTQGNGPYEQY

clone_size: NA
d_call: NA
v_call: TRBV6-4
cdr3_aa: ASSDSRGGRDTGELF

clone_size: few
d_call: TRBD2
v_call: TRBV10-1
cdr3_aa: ASSAASGSRDNEQF

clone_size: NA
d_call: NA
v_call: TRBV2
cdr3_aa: ASLRGSGNTIY

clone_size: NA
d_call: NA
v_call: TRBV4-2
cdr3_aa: ASSPTGSYEQY

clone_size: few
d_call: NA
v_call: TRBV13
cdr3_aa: ASSLGDWGRSSGANVLT

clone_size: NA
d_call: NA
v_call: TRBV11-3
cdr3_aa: ASSTTGGTEAF

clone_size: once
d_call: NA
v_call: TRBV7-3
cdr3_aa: ASSQTTTGTGELF

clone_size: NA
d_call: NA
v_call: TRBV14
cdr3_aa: ASSLVRGTGNTIY

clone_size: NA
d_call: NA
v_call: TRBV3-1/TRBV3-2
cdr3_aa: ASSQVTVRYNEQF

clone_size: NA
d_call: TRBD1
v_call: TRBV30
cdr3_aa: AWSETGWTEAF

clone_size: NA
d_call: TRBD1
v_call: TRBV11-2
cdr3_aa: ASSIGQGAAYEQY